These T cell receptor beta chains were read from a single sample in a study of technical replicates of blood from a handful of donors. The method was immunoSEQ multiplex PCR; TCRdb's version includes in-frame clones alone and lacks a portion of them. The table lists 55,000 to 75,000 clones, roughly 94% of them singletons. The material sequenced was T cells isolated from PBMCs. These receptor sequences come from a human donor in good health. Both conserved end residues are part of each CDR3. The order of the fields is clone size, V gene, D gene, J gene, CDR3 protein, CDR3 DNA. The D gene is left open where the match is weak. Size tells how often a clone was seen (once, few, many) or the class of an expanded clone, and some rows leave it out.

.	TRBV18	.	TRBJ2-7	CASSPPIGDEQYF	TGTGCCAGCTCACCACCTATAGGGGACGAGCAGTACTTC
.	TRBV23-1	TRBD1	TRBJ1-5	CASSQYGPPEGAYQPQHF	TGCGCCAGCAGTCAATACGGTCCACCAGAGGGGGCTTATCAGCCCCAGCATTTT
.	TRBV30	TRBD1	TRBJ2-1	CACRTGIEQFF	TGTGCCTGTCGGACAGGGATTGAGCAGTTCTTC
few	TRBV12-5	TRBD1	TRBJ1-1	CASGLVRIIGQGITEAFF	TGTGCTAGTGGTTTGGTAAGGATTATCGGACAGGGAATCACTGAAGCTTTCTTT
.	TRBV6-5	TRBD2	TRBJ2-7	CASSYTSGTYEQYF	TGTGCCAGCAGTTACACTAGCGGAACCTACGAGCAGTACTTC
.	TRBV10-3	.	TRBJ2-7	CATSVGQGQMEQYF	TGTGCCACCTCCGTAGGGCAGGGCCAAATGGAGCAGTACTTC
.	TRBV19	TRBD1	TRBJ2-7	CASSPGQGINEQYF	TGTGCCAGTAGTCCGGGACAGGGAATCAACGAGCAGTACTTC
.	TRBV30	TRBD1	TRBJ1-5	CAWSDPPTGQGTRYSNQPQHF	TGTGCCTGGAGTGATCCCCCAACTGGACAGGGGACCAGATATAGCAATCAGCCCCAGCATTTT
.	TRBV30	.	TRBJ2-1	CALDNEQFF	TGTGCCCTAGATAATGAGCAGTTCTTC
.	TRBV5-6	TRBD1	TRBJ2-3	CASSQTGTDTQYF	TGTGCCAGCAGCCAGACAGGGACAGATACGCAGTATTTT
.	TRBV6-6	TRBD2	TRBJ2-3	CASLTSGTDTQYF	TGTGCCAGCCTTACTAGCGGCACAGATACGCAGTATTTT
.	TRBV11-1	.	TRBJ2-7	CASSLARYSYEQYF	TGTGCCAGCAGCTTAGCCCGGTACTCCTACGAGCAGTACTTC
few	TRBV27	.	TRBJ1-5	CASSFDRNQPQHF	TGTGCCAGCAGTTTTGACAGGAATCAGCCCCAGCATTTT
.	TRBV5-1	.	TRBJ2-5	CASSHSSSQETQYF	TGCGCCAGCAGCCACTCTAGCTCCCAAGAGACCCAGTACTTC
.	TRBV5-6	.	TRBJ1-5	CASSVIGTEGNQPQHF	TGTGCCAGCAGCGTAATCGGGACGGAGGGGAATCAGCCCCAGCATTTT
.	TRBV6-5	.	TRBJ1-2	CASTRGVYGYTF	TGTGCCAGCACTCGGGGAGTATACGGCTACACCTTC
once	TRBV5-4	.	TRBJ2-1	CASSLAVRRGVNEQFF	TGTGCCAGCAGCTTGGCCGTACGGCGGGGCGTAAATGAGCAGTTCTTC
once	TRBV20-1	.	TRBJ2-5	CSLNSQETQYF	TGCAGCCTAAATTCCCAAGAGACCCAGTACTTC
.	TRBV10-1	TRBD1	TRBJ2-1	CASSEFGTGPSYNEQFF	TGCGCCAGCAGTGAGTTTGGGACAGGACCTTCCTACAATGAGCAGTTCTTC
.	TRBV11-2	TRBD2	TRBJ2-1	CASSLTSGWNEQFF	TGTGCCAGCAGCTTAACTAGCGGGTGGAATGAGCAGTTCTTC
.	TRBV6-5	.	TRBJ1-4	CASSRVRVEGEKLFF	TGTGCCAGCAGCCGCGTCCGGGTAGAGGGTGAAAAACTGTTTTTT
once	TRBV7-6	.	TRBJ2-1	CASSPLGQPEQFF	TGTGCCAGCAGCCCTCTTGGACAGCCTGAGCAGTTCTTC
.	TRBV5-4	.	TRBJ1-2	CASSTVGARLYGYTF	TGTGCCAGCAGCACGGTGGGGGCCCGCCTCTATGGCTACACCTTC
.	TRBV5-1	TRBD2	TRBJ2-1	CASGVAGANEQFF	TGCGCCAGCGGGGTAGCGGGAGCAAATGAGCAGTTCTTC
.	TRBV7-2	.	TRBJ1-2	CASSLDLYGYTF	TGTGCCAGCAGCTTAGATCTCTATGGCTACACCTTC
once	TRBV11-2	TRBD1	TRBJ1-1	CASSHRGRPATEAFF	TGTGCCAGCAGCCACAGGGGGCGCCCGGCCACTGAAGCTTTCTTT
.	TRBV28	.	TRBJ2-3	CASSLVSGATDTQYF	TGTGCCAGCAGTTTAGTCTCGGGAGCCACAGATACGCAGTATTTT
.	TRBV29-1	.	TRBJ1-2	CSVEAGAVYGYTF	TGCAGCGTTGAGGCAGGAGCGGTCTATGGCTACACCTTC
.	TRBV5-8	.	TRBJ2-7	CASSLGRGNEQYF	TGTGCCAGCAGCTTGGGGAGAGGAAACGAGCAGTACTTC
.	TRBV19	TRBD1	TRBJ1-1	CASNSPGGGRKTEAFF	TGTGCCAGTAACTCACCTGGAGGGGGCCGGAAAACTGAAGCTTTCTTT
.	TRBV28	TRBD2	TRBJ2-1	CASSFPLTSGNSYEQFF	TGTGCCAGCAGTTTCCCCCTGACTAGCGGGAATTCTTATGAGCAGTTCTTC
.	TRBV25-1	.	TRBJ1-2	CASSEQGHGYTF	TGTGCCAGCAGTGAACAGGGGCATGGCTACACCTTC
.	TRBV7-3	.	TRBJ2-3	CASSLEGTPNTDTQYF	TGTGCCAGCAGCTTAGAGGGAACCCCAAACACAGATACGCAGTATTTT
.	TRBV7-2	.	TRBJ2-7	CASSPNWALSSYEQYF	TGTGCCAGCAGCCCTAATTGGGCGTTAAGCTCCTACGAGCAGTACTTC
.	TRBV7-3	TRBD2	TRBJ2-5	CASSLLGTSGGMGETQYF	TGTGCCAGCAGCTTACTGGGGACTAGCGGAGGGATGGGAGAGACCCAGTACTTC
once	TRBV11-1	TRBD2	TRBJ2-7	CASSLAGDAYEQYF	TGTGCCAGCAGCCTAGCGGGAGACGCCTACGAGCAGTACTTC
.	TRBV27	.	TRBJ1-1	CASSTGLNTEAFF	TGTGCCAGCAGTACAGGGCTGAACACTGAAGCTTTCTTT
.	TRBV6-4	.	TRBJ1-5	CASMGGALHF	TGTGCCAGCATGGGAGGAGCCCTGCATTTT
.	TRBV27	.	TRBJ1-2	CASTGTPTWQDGYTF	TGTGCCAGTACCGGGACACCCACATGGCAAGATGGCTACACCTTC
.	TRBV30	.	TRBJ1-1	CAWSVSPLNVLNTEAFF	TGTGCCTGGAGTGTTAGCCCACTTAACGTCCTGAACACTGAAGCTTTCTTT
.	TRBV28	TRBD2	TRBJ2-7	CASSLIAGRHEQYF	TGTGCCAGCAGTTTAATAGCGGGAAGGCACGAGCAGTACTTC
.	TRBV29-1	.	TRBJ1-1	CSAGNEAFF	TGCAGCGCAGGGAATGAAGCTTTCTTT
.	TRBV4-3	.	TRBJ1-2	CASSQGGWSGYTF	TGCGCCAGCAGCCAAGGTGGATGGAGTGGCTACACCTTC
.	TRBV11-2	.	TRBJ1-3	CASSSPWTDGNTIYF	TGTGCCAGCAGCTCGCCCTGGACAGACGGAAACACCATATATTTT
.	TRBV11-2	TRBD2	TRBJ2-7	CASSWASGPYEQYF	TGTGCCAGCAGCTGGGCTAGCGGGCCTTACGAGCAGTACTTC
.	TRBV4-1	TRBD1	TRBJ1-4	CASSRDRGSEKLFF	TGCGCCAGCAGCCGGGACAGGGGAAGTGAAAAACTGTTTTTT
.	TRBV2	.	TRBJ2-5	CASSGGTYQETQYF	TGTGCCAGCAGTGGGGGGACATATCAAGAGACCCAGTACTTC
.	TRBV9	.	TRBJ1-2	CASSVGRGYGYTF	TGTGCCAGCAGCGTAGGTAGGGGGTATGGCTACACCTTC